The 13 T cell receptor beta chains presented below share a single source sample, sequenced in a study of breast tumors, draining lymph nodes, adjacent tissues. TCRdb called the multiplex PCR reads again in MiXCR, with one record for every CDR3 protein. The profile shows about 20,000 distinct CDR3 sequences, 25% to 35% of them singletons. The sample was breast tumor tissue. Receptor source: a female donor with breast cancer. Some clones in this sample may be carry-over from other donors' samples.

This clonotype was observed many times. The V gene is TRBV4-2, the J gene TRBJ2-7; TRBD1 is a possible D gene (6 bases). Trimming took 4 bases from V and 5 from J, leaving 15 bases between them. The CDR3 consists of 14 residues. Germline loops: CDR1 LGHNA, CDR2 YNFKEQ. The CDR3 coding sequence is TGTGCCAGCAGCCCTCCAGGGGCGTCTCACGAGCAGTACTTC. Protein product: CASSPPGASHEQYF.

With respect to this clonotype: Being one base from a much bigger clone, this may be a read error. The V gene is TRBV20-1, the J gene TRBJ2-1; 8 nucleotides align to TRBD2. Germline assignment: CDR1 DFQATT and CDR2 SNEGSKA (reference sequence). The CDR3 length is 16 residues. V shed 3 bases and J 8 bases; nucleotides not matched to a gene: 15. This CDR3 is CSARNGERESYDEQFF. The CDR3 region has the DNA TGCAGTGCTAGGAATGGGGAGCGGGAGTCGTACGATGAGCAGTTCTTC.

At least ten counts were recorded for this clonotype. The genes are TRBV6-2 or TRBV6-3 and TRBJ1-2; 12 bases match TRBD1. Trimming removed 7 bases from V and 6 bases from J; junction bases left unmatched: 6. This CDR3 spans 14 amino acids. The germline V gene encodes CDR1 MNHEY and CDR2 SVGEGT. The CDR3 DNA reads TGTGCCAGCACCAAGGGACAGGGGGCGGATGGCTACACCTTC. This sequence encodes CASTKGQGADGYTF.

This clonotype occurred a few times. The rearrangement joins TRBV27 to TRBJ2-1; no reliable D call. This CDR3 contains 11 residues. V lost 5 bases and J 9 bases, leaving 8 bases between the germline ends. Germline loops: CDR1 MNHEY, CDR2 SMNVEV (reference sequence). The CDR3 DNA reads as TGTGCCAGCAGTCAATGGGGTGAGCAGTTCTTC. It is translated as CASSQWGEQFF.

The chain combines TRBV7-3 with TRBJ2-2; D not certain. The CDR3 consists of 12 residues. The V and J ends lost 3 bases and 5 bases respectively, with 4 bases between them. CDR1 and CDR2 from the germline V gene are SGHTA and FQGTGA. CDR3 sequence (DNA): TGTGCCAGCAGCTTCGGTACCGGGGAGCTGTTTTTT. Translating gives CASSFGTGELFF.

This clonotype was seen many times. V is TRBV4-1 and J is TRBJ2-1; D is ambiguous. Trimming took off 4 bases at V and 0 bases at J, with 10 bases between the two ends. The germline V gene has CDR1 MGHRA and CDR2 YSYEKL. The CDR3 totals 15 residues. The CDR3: CASSPLVSSYNEQFF. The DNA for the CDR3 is TGCGCCAGCAGCCCGCTAGTTTCCTCCTACAATGAGCAGTTCTTC.

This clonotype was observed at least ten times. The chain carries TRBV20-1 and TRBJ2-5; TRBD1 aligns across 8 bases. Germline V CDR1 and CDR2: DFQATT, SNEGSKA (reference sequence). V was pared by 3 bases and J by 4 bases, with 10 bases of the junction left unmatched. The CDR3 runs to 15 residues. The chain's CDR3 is CSASQGIQGGETQYF. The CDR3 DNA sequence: TGCAGTGCTAGTCAGGGGATACAGGGGGGAGAGACCCAGTACTTC.

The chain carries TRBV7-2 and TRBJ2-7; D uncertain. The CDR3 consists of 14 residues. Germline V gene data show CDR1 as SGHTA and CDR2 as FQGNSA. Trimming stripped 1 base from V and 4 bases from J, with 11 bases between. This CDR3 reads CASSLGRLVYEQYF. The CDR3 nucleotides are TGTGCCAGCAGCTTAGGCAGGCTAGTGTACGAGCAGTACTTC.

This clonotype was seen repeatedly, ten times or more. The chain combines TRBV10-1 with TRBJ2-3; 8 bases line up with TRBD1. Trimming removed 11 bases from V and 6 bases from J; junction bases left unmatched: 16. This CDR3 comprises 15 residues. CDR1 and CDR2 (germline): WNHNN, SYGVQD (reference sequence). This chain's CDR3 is CAPSQDRERSDTQYF. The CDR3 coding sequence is TGCGCCCCCTCCCAGGACAGGGAGAGGTCGGATACGCAGTATTTT.

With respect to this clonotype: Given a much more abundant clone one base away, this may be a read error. The CDR3 nucleotides read TGTGCCAGCAGCCAGGGGCCTAGCACCAGGGAGCTGTTTTTT. It encodes CASSQGPSTRELFF. This chain uses TRBV3-1 with TRBJ2-2, with D perhaps TRBD1 or TRBD2 (5 bases each). Germline CDR1 is LGHDT and CDR2 is YNNKEL (reference sequence). The CDR3 spans 14 residues.

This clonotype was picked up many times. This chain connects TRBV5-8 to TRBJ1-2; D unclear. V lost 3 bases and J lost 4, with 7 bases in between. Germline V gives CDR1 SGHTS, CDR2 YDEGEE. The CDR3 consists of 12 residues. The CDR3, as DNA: TGTGCCAGCAGCTCCCGACTCTATGGCTACACCTTC. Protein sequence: CASSSRLYGYTF.

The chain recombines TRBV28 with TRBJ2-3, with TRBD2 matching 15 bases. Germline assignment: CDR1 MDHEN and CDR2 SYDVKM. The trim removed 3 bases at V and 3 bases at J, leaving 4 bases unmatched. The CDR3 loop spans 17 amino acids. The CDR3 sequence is CASSFPGTSGRTDTQYF. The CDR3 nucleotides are TGTGCCAGCAGTTTTCCGGGGACTAGCGGGAGGACAGATACGCAGTATTTT.

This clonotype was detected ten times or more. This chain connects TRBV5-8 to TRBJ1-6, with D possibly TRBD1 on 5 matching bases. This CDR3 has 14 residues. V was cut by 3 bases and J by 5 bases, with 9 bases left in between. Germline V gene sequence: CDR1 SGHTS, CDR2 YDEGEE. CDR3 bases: TGTGCCAGCAGCTCTGGACAACATAATTCACCCCTCCACTTT. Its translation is CASSSGQHNSPLHF.